This entry is about one TCR beta chain. The V segment lost 3 bases and the J segment 2 bases; nucleotides outside the gene matches: 6. The CDR3 runs to 16 residues. Germline lookup yields CDR1 MGHRA and CDR2 YSYEKL. Repertoires were generated with immunoSEQ multiplex PCR, while TCRdb's copy carries only in-frame clones and drops some. The sample contains some 330,000 clones, roughly 90% of which appear only once. This record comes from a study of blood T cell repertoires in COVID-19. Overall study context: Sites across the United States, Italy and Spain contributed samples from acute and convalescent COVID-19.

The chain couples TRBV4-1 to TRBJ1-5, with TRBD1 identical over 8 bases. The specimen was peripheral blood. This receptor was taken from a woman aged 45 to 65 with active or convalescent COVID-19. DNA for the CDR3: TGCGCCAGCAGCCACCGCGACAGGGGCGGCAATCAGCCCCAGCATTTT. Translating it yields CASSHRDRGGNQPQHF.